This TCR beta chain emerged from a study of cytomegalovirus exposure and HLA in healthy donors. Findings and caveats of the study: A later analysis associated some 16,000 TCR beta sequences with HLA alleles at a 0.05 false discovery rate. Reportedly, HLA-A and HLA-B alleles of most subjects were accurately predicted from TCR beta.

60 Vbeta and 13 Jbeta primers were used in PCR. The repertoire was sequenced with immunoSEQ multiplex PCR; TCRdb's copy has only in-frame clones and lacks some. The sample shows over 75,000 clones, around 64% of them seen only once. Details on this clone: Its target is unknown.

The CDR3 spans 14 residues. The V gene's germline CDR1 is SGHDN and CDR2 FVKESK. V was clipped by 6 bases and J by 10 bases, with 16 bases between them. Healthy bone marrow donors made up the cohort. This sequence joins TRBV14 and TRBJ1-6, with D possibly matching TRBD1 (5 bases). This clonotype was obtained from a human donor in good health. The sample comprised PBMCs. The chain's CDR3 is CASSDPGLRSPLHF. CDR3 nucleotide sequence: TGTGCCAGCAGTGATCCGGGACTCCGGTCACCCCTCCACTTT.